Shown below are 8 T cell receptor beta chains from a single sample sequenced in a study of CD8 T cells in Susac syndrome. RNA amounts of roughly 0.45 to 1 ug underwent reverse transcription with random hexamers. One entry per CDR3 protein, called by TCRdb with MiXCR from the immunoSEQ multiplex PCR reads. The repertoire holds approximately 150,000 distinct CDR3 sequences, with around 94% as singletons. The sample consisted of CD4+ T cells from PBMCs. These receptors originate from a human donor in good health.

The chain employs TRBV5-1 and TRBJ2-7; tentatively, D is TRBD1 (6 bases). Germline values: CDR1 SGHRS, CDR2 YFSETQ. The germline V and J ends were trimmed by 5 bases and 2 bases, with 26 bases remaining between them. The CDR3 covers 18 residues. CDR3: CASSNRPLTGLNPYEQYF. CDR3 sequence (DNA): TGCGCCAGCAGTAATCGACCATTGACAGGACTCAACCCCTACGAGCAGTACTTC.

The chain joins TRBV10-3 to TRBJ2-7; TRBD1 aligns across 8 bases. Germline V gene data show CDR1 as ENHRY and CDR2 as SYGVKD. Trimming cost V 0 bases and J 5 bases; bases outside gene matches: 6. This CDR3 is 15 amino acids long. As DNA, the CDR3 is TGTGCCATCAGTGAGTCCGGGGGACAGGTCCACGAGCAGTACTTC. It encodes CAISESGGQVHEQYF.

The V call is TRBV7-9, the J call TRBJ1-5; no clear D. Germline CDR1 and CDR2: SEHNR and FQNEAQ (reference sequence). Trimming pared 4 bases from V and 0 bases from J, leaving 13 bases between. The CDR3 is 16 amino acids. CDR3 region: CASSSYPLNSNQPQHF. In DNA form, the CDR3 reads TGTGCCAGCAGCTCCTATCCCTTGAATAGCAATCAGCCCCAGCATTTT.

The chain links TRBV20-1 to TRBJ1-1; D gene ambiguous. Germline V CDR1 and CDR2: DFQATT, SNEGSKA (reference sequence). The CDR3 is made up of 15 amino acids. The CDR3 is CRVLGGRPMNTEAFF. The CDR3 bases are TGCAGGGTTCTAGGTGGCAGGCCTATGAACACTGAAGCTTTCTTT.

The rearrangement uses TRBV6-2 or TRBV6-3 and TRBJ2-7; TRBD2 agrees at 10 bases. The CDR3 spans 14 residues. CDR1 and CDR2 from the germline V gene are MNHEY and SVGEGT. V was clipped by 6 bases and J by 4 bases; unmatched bases: 6. The CDR3 here is CASRRSGRAYEQYF. The CDR3 DNA reads as TGTGCCAGCAGGAGGAGCGGGAGGGCGTACGAGCAGTACTTC.

The CDR3 here is CATSDPDGGLGDTQYF. In nucleotides, the CDR3 is TGTGCCACCAGTGATCCAGACGGAGGTCTTGGAGATACGCAGTATTTT. The V call is TRBV24-1, the J call TRBJ2-3; D is possibly TRBD2 (5 bases). Trimming left V 3 bases short and J 5 bases short, with 17 bases between. This CDR3 is 16 amino acids long. Germline CDR1 is KGHDR and CDR2 is SFDVKD.

This clonotype was picked up one time. The V and J genes are TRBV27 and TRBJ1-2; no definite D call. This CDR3 is 15 amino acids long. Per germline, CDR1 MNHEY and CDR2 SMNVEV (reference sequence). Trimming took off 6 bases at V and 0 bases at J, with 14 bases between the two ends. CDR3 nucleotide sequence: TGTGCCAGCAGCTATCGGGGAGGAACTAACTATGGCTACACCTTC. As protein: CASSYRGGTNYGYTF.

This chain connects TRBV9 to TRBJ2-1; 11 nucleotides agree with TRBD2. The V segment lost 0 bases and the J segment 10 bases; nucleotides outside the gene matches: 6. This CDR3 contains 15 residues. Per the germline V gene, CDR1 is SGDLS and CDR2 is YYNGEE. The CDR3 region is CASSVVAGGPQEQFF. In DNA form, the CDR3 reads TGTGCCAGCAGCGTAGTAGCGGGAGGGCCACAAGAGCAGTTCTTC.